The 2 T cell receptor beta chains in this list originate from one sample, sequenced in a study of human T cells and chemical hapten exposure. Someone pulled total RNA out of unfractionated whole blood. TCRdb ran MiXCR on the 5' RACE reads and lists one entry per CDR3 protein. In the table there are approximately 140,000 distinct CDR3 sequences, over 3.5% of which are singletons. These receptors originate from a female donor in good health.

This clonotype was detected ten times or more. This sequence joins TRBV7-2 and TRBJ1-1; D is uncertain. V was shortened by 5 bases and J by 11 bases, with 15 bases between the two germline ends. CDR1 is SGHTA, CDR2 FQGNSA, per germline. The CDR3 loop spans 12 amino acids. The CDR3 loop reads CASSPNTWKAFF. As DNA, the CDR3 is TGTGCCAGCAGCCCGAATACGTGGAAGGCTTTCTTT.

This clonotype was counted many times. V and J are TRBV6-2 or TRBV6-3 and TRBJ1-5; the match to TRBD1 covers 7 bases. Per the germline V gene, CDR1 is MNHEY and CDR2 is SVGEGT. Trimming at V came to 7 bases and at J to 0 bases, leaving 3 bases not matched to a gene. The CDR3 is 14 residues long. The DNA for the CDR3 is TGTGCCAGCACGCAGGGGGGTAGCAATCAGCCCCAGCATTTT. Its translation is CASTQGGSNQPQHF.